The 19 T cell receptor beta chains below all came from one sample that was sequenced in a study of cytomegalovirus exposure and HLA in healthy donors. With 60 Vbeta and 13 Jbeta primers, the PCR was carried out. TCRdb's copy holds only in-frame clones and misses some; the assay was immunoSEQ multiplex PCR. The sample shows 55,000 to 80,000 clones, 65% to 70% of them seen only once. The sample comprised PBMCs. These receptors were obtained from a man aged 40-49 years in good health and CMV-seropositive.

This clone showed up just a few times. The rearrangement links TRBV7-3 to TRBJ1-6; unclear D gene. Germline values: CDR1 SGHTA, CDR2 FQGTGA. Trimming removed 4 bases from V and 5 bases from J, with 3 bases in between. The CDR3 has 12 amino acids. This CDR3 reads CASSSNNSPLHF. CDR3 nucleotides: TGTGCCAGCAGCTCTAATAATTCACCCCTCCACTTT.

This CDR3 is CASSQQGAAGNTIYF. The CDR3 DNA reads TGTGCCAGCAGTCAACAGGGGGCAGCTGGAAACACCATATATTTT. The rearrangement uses TRBV2 and TRBJ1-3; 9 bases are a match to TRBD1. V lost 5 bases to trimming and J lost 2 bases; unmatched junction nucleotides: 4. In germline, CDR1 is SNHLY, CDR2 FYNNEI. This CDR3 has 15 residues.

The rearrangement links TRBV29-1 to TRBJ2-7, with unresolved D. CDR1 is SQVTM, CDR2 ANQGSEA, per germline. This CDR3 contains 8 residues. The CDR3 coding sequence is TGCAGCGCCGAAAGACTCCCCGTC. It yields the protein CSAERLPV.

This sequence joins TRBV2 and TRBJ2-7; 8 bases are shared with TRBD1. The CDR3 length is 17 residues. The germline V gene has CDR1 SNHLY and CDR2 FYNNEI. Trimming removed 6 bases from V and 4 bases from J; junction bases left unmatched: 17. CDR3 sequence (DNA): TGTGCCAGCAGGGCAAGGACAGGGCGAGGCGAGGGTTACGAGCAGTACTTC. This codes for CASRARTGRGEGYEQYF.

The table lists this clone with a few counts. This chain links TRBV10-2 with TRBJ2-5; TRBD2 aligns across 8 bases. Germline values: CDR1 WSHSY, CDR2 SAAADI. The ends lost 3 bases at V and 5 bases at J; junction bases unmatched: 11. CDR3 length: 16 residues. CDR3 nucleotide sequence: TGCGCCAGCAGTGATGGACGGGGGGGCTCCCTTGAGACCCAGTACTTC. Translating it yields CASSDGRGGSLETQYF.

J is TRBJ1-5 and V is TRBV28; maybe TRBD1 (5 bases). V gave up 3 bases and J gave up 2 bases, with 11 bases separating them. The length of the CDR3 is 15 residues. Germline lookup yields CDR1 MDHEN and CDR2 SYDVKM. The CDR3 sequence: CASSFGGTGNQPQHF. Written as DNA, the CDR3 is TGTGCCAGCAGTTTCGGGGGTACGGGCAATCAGCCCCAGCATTTT.

This chain links TRBV27 with TRBJ2-5; D possibly corresponds to TRBD2 (5 bases). This CDR3 contains 13 residues. The V end was cut by 6 bases, the J end by 1 base, with 9 bases between. Germline V gene lookup returns CDR1 MNHEY and CDR2 SMNVEV (reference sequence). The DNA for the CDR3 is TGTGCCAGCAGGACTAACCTCCAAGAGACCCAGTACTTC. Protein product: CASRTNLQETQYF.

The V gene is TRBV15, the J gene TRBJ2-6; 11 nucleotides align to TRBD1. CDR1 is LNHNV and CDR2 is YYDKDF in the germline V gene (reference sequence). Trimming at V came to 1 base and at J to 2 bases, leaving 4 bases not matched to a gene. CDR3 length: 18 residues. CDR3 residues: CATSRAGTGGTGANVLTF. In DNA, the CDR3 is TGTGCCACCAGCAGAGCAGGGACAGGGGGGACTGGGGCCAACGTCCTGACTTTC.

This chain links TRBV5-4 with TRBJ2-6, with TRBD2 matching over 8 bases. CDR1 is SGHNT and CDR2 is YYREEE in the germline V gene (reference sequence). J gave up 4 bases and V 2 bases, and 5 bases lay outside the gene matches. The CDR3 totals 16 residues. The CDR3 sequence is CASSFAGGPGANVLTF. CDR3 bases: TGTGCCAGCAGCTTCGCGGGGGGCCCCGGGGCCAACGTCCTGACTTTC.

The rearrangement links TRBV4-1 to TRBJ2-2, with 8 bases identical to TRBD2. From germline, CDR1 is MGHRA and CDR2 YSYEKL. V shed 1 base, J shed 5 bases, and the junction held 6 bases outside the gene matches. The CDR3 totals 16 residues. The CDR3 bases are TGCGCCAGCAGCCAAGTAGGACTAGCTTATACCGGGGAGCTGTTTTTT. This encodes CASSQVGLAYTGELFF.

The chain employs TRBV12-5 and TRBJ1-3; 7 bases align to TRBD1. J gave up 2 bases and V 6 bases, and 10 bases lay outside the gene matches. The germline CDR1 and CDR2 sequences are LGHNT and FRNRAP. The CDR3 has 16 residues. In DNA form, the CDR3 reads TGTGCTAGTGGGTCCGCCCTCACAGGGGCTGGAAACACCATATATTTT. Protein product: CASGSALTGAGNTIYF. The variable domain in full, with the rest retrieved from reference TRBV12-5 and TRBJ1-3, is DARVTQTPRHKVTEMGQEVTMRCQPILGHNTVFWYRQTMMQGLELLAYFRNRAPLDDSGMPKDRFSAEMPDATLATLKIQPSEPRDSAVYFCASGSALTGAGNTIYFGEGSWLTVV.

The chain recombines TRBV4-1 with TRBJ1-1, with TRBD1 identical over 9 bases. The CDR3 runs to 15 residues. Unmatched junction bases numbered 7, after V lost 2 bases and J lost 6 bases. Germline CDR1 reads MGHRA; CDR2 reads YSYEKL. CDR3 nucleotide sequence: TGCGCCAGCAGCCAACCTGACAGGGGGGCATCTGAAGCTTTCTTT. It translates to CASSQPDRGASEAFF.

The V call is TRBV19, the J call TRBJ1-4; D gene unclear. Trimming pared 0 bases from V and 0 bases from J, leaving 11 bases between. Looked up from germline, CDR1 is LNHDA and CDR2 is SQIVND (reference sequence). The CDR3 contains 17 residues. The CDR3 sequence is CASSIDRRVATNEKLFF. CDR3 nucleotides: TGTGCCAGTAGTATAGATCGCCGGGTTGCAACTAATGAAAAACTGTTTTTT.

The V gene is TRBV10-1, the J gene TRBJ2-2; 8 bases agree with TRBD1. This CDR3 is 14 amino acids long. V shed 10 bases, J shed 4 bases, and the junction held 8 bases outside the gene matches. Germline-derived CDR1 and CDR2 are WNHNN and SYGVQD (reference sequence). The DNA for the CDR3 is TGCGCCACATCCCGGGACAGGATCACCGGGGAGCTGTTTTTT. Translated, it gives CATSRDRITGELFF.

The rearrangement uses TRBV9 and TRBJ2-2; D gene ambiguous. CDR3 length: 14 residues. The germline V gene encodes CDR1 SGDLS and CDR2 YYNGEE. Between the trimmed V and J ends, which lost 3 bases and 1 base, there was a span of 7 bases. The CDR3 DNA reads TGTGCCAGCAGCGGCGGTAAGAACACCGGGGAGCTGTTTTTT. This gives the protein CASSGGKNTGELFF.

The chain has TRBV2 and TRBJ1-1; 9 positions match TRBD1. The CDR3 contains 15 residues. V lost 6 bases to trimming and J lost 1 base; unmatched junction nucleotides: 6. Per germline, CDR1 SNHLY and CDR2 FYNNEI. The CDR3 sequence is CASRERTGANTEAFF. The DNA of the CDR3 is TGTGCCAGCAGGGAAAGGACAGGGGCGAACACTGAAGCTTTCTTT.

In this sample, this clone turned up a few times. V and J are TRBV30 and TRBJ2-7, with D tentatively TRBD1 (6 bases). Germline V gene sequence: CDR1 GTSNPN, CDR2 SVGIG (reference sequence). The CDR3 is 14 residues long. V was clipped by 2 bases and J by 2 bases, with 13 bases between them. CDR3 sequence: CAWSTKDRPYEQYF. The CDR3 region has the DNA TGTGCCTGGAGTACGAAGGACAGACCCTACGAGCAGTACTTC.

CDR3 sequence: CASSLQYNEQFF. The DNA of the CDR3 is TGTGCCAGCTCACTACAATACAATGAGCAGTTCTTC. This rearrangement joins TRBV18 to TRBJ2-1; D uncertain. Germline-derived CDR1 and CDR2 are KGHSH and LQKENI. Trimming pared 4 bases from V and 4 bases from J, leaving 5 bases between. The CDR3 is made up of 12 amino acids. The full variable domain, rest sourced from reference TRBV18 and TRBJ2-1, is NAGVMQNPRHLVRRRGQEARLRCSPMKGHSHVYWYRQLPEEGLKFMVYLQKENIIDESGMPKERFSAEFPKEGPSILRIQQVVRGDSAAYFCASSLQYNEQFFGPGTRLTVL.

This clone has a handful of counts. V usage is TRBV19 and J usage is TRBJ1-3, with TRBD1 matching over 7 bases. The V segment lost 7 bases and the J segment 6 bases; nucleotides outside the gene matches: 12. Germline V gives CDR1 LNHDA, CDR2 SQIVND (reference sequence). CDR3 length equals 15 residues. The CDR3 loop is CASKMTGRDENTIYF. The CDR3 DNA reads TGTGCCAGTAAAATGACAGGGCGCGATGAAAACACCATATATTTT.